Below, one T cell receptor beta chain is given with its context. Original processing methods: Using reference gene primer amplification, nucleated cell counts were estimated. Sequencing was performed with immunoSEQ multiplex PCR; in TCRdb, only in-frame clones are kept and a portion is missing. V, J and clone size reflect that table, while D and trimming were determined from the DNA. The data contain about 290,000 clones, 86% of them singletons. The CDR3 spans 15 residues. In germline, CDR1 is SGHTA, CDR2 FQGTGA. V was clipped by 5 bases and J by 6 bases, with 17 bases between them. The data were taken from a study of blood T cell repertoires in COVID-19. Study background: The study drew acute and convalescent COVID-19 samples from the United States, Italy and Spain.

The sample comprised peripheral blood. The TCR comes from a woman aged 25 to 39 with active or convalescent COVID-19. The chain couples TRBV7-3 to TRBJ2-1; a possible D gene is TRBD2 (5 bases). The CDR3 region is CASSQSGRVGNEQFF. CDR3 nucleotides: TGTGCCAGCAGCCAGAGCGGAAGGGTAGGCAATGAGCAGTTCTTC. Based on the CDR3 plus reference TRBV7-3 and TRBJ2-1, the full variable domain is GAGVSQTPSNKVTEKGKYVELRCDPISGHTALYWYRQSLGQGPEFLIYFQGTGAADDSGLPNDRFFAVRPEGSVSTLKIQRTERGDSAVYLCASSQSGRVGNEQFFGPGTRLTVL.